This T cell receptor (beta chain) is from a study of T cell responses to AZD1222 COVID-19 vaccine. General observations from the study: Among AZD1222 vaccinees, only five or six were seropositive at baseline. Repertoires were obtained solely post-peak T cell response.

Germline loops: CDR1 MDHEN, CDR2 SYDVKM. The V end was cut by 0 bases, the J end by 6 bases, with 9 bases between. CDR3 size: 14 residues. This clone appeared a few times. Its antigen is currently unknown. Profiled with immunoSEQ multiplex PCR; TCRdb holds only in-frame clones, not every one. The table lists about 78,000 clones, 75% to 90% of them singletons. Sequencing was performed on peripheral blood, taken 28 days after the second AZD1222 dose. The chain links TRBV28 to TRBJ1-5; possible D gene TRBD1, 5 bases. The sequence was obtained from an adult who received the AZD1222 COVID-19 vaccine. CDR3: CASSLWGRVQPQHF. In DNA, the CDR3 is TGTGCCAGCAGTTTATGGGGGCGGGTTCAGCCCCAGCATTTT.